This T cell receptor beta chain stems from a study of T cell responses to AZD1222 COVID-19 vaccine. Overall study: Pooled samples include second doses given at about 4 or 12 weeks.

With regard to this clone: Its cognate antigen is unknown.

Sequencing was performed with immunoSEQ multiplex PCR; in TCRdb, only in-frame clones are kept and a portion is missing. The table includes roughly 160,000 clones, 91% detected once. The V and J ends lost 3 bases and 7 bases respectively, with 17 bases between them. The CDR3 is 15 residues long. CDR1 is KGHDR, CDR2 SFDVKD, per germline. Study outcomes and limitations: Repertoires were obtained solely post-peak T cell response. CD4 TCRs associated with vaccination spanned spike, dominating at 160-218 and 743-854.

This sequence joins TRBV24-1 and TRBJ2-5; D might be TRBD1 or TRBD2, each matching 5 bases. The starting material was peripheral blood, obtained on day 0 of AZD1222 vaccination. The source of this sequence is an adult in good health. CDR3 residues: CATSDTGTLIGTQYF. CDR3 nucleotides: TGTGCCACCAGTGATACCGGGACCCTCATAGGGACCCAGTACTTC.